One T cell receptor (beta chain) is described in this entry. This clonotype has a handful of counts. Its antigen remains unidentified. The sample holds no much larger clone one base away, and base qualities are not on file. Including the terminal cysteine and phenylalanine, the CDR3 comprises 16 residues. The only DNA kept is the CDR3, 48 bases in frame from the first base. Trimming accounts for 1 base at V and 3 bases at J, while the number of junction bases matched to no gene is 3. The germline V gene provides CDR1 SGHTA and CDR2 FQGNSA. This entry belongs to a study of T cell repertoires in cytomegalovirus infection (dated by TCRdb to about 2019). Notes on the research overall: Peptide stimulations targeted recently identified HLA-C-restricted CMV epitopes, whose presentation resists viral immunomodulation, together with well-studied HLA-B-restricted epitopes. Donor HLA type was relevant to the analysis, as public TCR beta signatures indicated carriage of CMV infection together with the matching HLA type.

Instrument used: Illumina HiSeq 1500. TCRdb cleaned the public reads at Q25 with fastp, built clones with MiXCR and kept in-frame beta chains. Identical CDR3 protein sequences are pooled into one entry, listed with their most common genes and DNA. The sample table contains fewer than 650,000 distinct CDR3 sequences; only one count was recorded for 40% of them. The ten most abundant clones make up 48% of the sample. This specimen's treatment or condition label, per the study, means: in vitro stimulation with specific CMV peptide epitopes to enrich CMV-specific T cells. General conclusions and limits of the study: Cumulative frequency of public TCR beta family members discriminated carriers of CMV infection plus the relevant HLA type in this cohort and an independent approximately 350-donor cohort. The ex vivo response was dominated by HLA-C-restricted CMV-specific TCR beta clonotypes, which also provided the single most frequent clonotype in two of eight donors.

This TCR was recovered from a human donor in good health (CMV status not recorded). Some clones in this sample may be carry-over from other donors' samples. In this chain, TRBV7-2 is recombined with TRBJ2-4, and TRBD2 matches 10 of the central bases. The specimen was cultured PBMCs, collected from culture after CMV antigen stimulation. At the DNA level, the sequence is TGTGCCAGCAGCTTAGGAGCGGGAGGGCACAAAAACATTCAGTACTTC. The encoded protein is CASSLGAGGHKNIQYF.